This section outlines one T cell receptor (beta chain) sequence together with its context. The data were obtained in a study of T cell responses to AZD1222 COVID-19 vaccine. The method was immunoSEQ multiplex PCR; TCRdb's version includes in-frame clones alone and lacks a portion of them. The sample has over 85,000 clones, 94% seen once. Trimming removed 0 bases at V and 6 bases at J, with 17 bases between. Germline V CDR1 and CDR2: MNHEY, SMNVEV (reference sequence). The CDR3 has 17 residues. Sequences were derived from peripheral blood, sampled 28 days after the second AZD1222 dose. The TCR comes from an adult who received the AZD1222 COVID-19 vaccine. The chain links TRBV27 to TRBJ2-2, with no clear D. The chain's CDR3 is CASSLSIALSVAGELFF. CDR3 nucleotide sequence: TGTGCCAGCAGTTTATCGATCGCGCTGTCGGTGGCCGGGGAGCTGTTTTTT.